Following are 2 T cell receptor beta chains from one sample sequenced in a study of metastatic and nonmetastatic thyroid tumors. Thyroid surgery was performed in patients who had received no treatment beforehand. TCRdb re-called the PCR reads via MiXCR. The sample lists fewer than 40,000 clones; 18% were seen once. The sequencing sample was made of tumor tissue. These receptors all stem from a female donor with papillary thyroid cancer or a benign thyroid nodule (not recorded which). Some clones in this sample may be carry-over from other donors' samples.

This clone was seen more than once but under ten times. The CDR3 end shows no conserved phenylalanine or tryptophan, and so a read error is likely. The chain uses TRBV6-1 and TRBJ1-2; TRBD1 matches 9 bases. The CDR3 length is 14 residues. Germline assignment: CDR1 MNHNS and CDR2 SASEGT. V lost 4 bases to trimming and J lost 4 bases; unmatched junction nucleotides: 4. The CDR3 is CASSGGQGRYGYTL. The CDR3, as DNA: TGTGCCAGCAGTGGGGGACAGGGTCGCTATGGCTACACCCTT.

This clone occurred a few times. At one of its ends the junction is not consistent with the germline gene, which may arise from a read error. The chain uses TRBV12-3 or TRBV12-4 and TRBJ2-1; either TRBD1 or TRBD2 may fit D (6 bases each). CDR3 size: 14 residues. CDR3 in amino acids: CASISQGKGGEHFF. Here the CDR3 DNA reads TGTGCCAGCATTTCACAGGGAAAAGGAGGGGAGCATTTCTTC.